Following are 15 T cell receptor beta chains from one sample sequenced in a study of CXCR3-negative and CXCR3-positive naive CD8 T cells. General study points: More hydrophobic TRB CDR3s were found in CXCR3-positive naive cells than in CXCR3-negative naive cells.

Carrying UMI labels, the TRB cDNA libraries were prepared through 5' RACE. Using the 5' RACE reads, TCRdb records one entry per CDR3 protein without DNA. Its clone listing holds 120,000 to 150,000 distinct CDR3 sequences. Their specific antigens are unknown. The specimen sequenced was naive CXCR3+ CD8+ T cells from blood. The sample's subset: CD45RO-CCR7+CD27+CD95- naive CD8+ T cells expressing CXCR3 (TNR3+). The receptors originated from a human donor in good health. Some clones in this sample may be carry-over from other donors' samples.

The V and J genes are TRBV7-9 and TRBJ1-3. CDR1 is SEHNR and CDR2 is FQNEAQ in the germline V gene (reference sequence). The CDR3 sequence is 11 residues long. CDR3: CASSVGNTIYF.

This rearrangement joins TRBV19 to TRBJ1-2. Germline CDR1 is LNHDA and CDR2 is SQIVND (reference sequence). The CDR3 has 12 residues. The CDR3 loop reads CATEGDLFYYTF.

The rearrangement joins TRBV7-8 to TRBJ2-7; the TCRdb D gene call, TRBD2, has no DNA to confirm it. The CDR3 contains 19 residues. Germline-derived CDR1 and CDR2 are SGHVS and FQNEAQ. The CDR3 protein is CASSLELASGGQNSYEQYF.

The chain combines TRBV5-1 with TRBJ2-3; checking the TCRdb D call of TRBD1 is not possible without DNA. This CDR3 region has 14 residues. Germline CDR1 and CDR2: SGHRS and YFSETQ. This chain's CDR3 is CASSKRQGTDTQYF. Supplemented by reference TRBV5-1 and TRBJ2-3, the full variable domain reads KAGVTQTPRYLIKTRGQQVTLSCSPISGHRSVSWYQQTPGQGLQFLFEYFSETQRNKGNFPGRFSGRQFSNSRSEMNVSTLELGDSALYLCASSKRQGTDTQYFGPGTRLTVL.

V is TRBV15 and J is TRBJ1-2; TCRdb outputs TRBD1, but without DNA this stays unchecked. Looked up from germline, CDR1 is LNHNV and CDR2 is YYDKDF (reference sequence). This CDR3 comprises 15 residues. This CDR3 reads CATSNLDRANYGYTF.

This rearrangement joins TRBV18 to TRBJ2-7; TCRdb designates TRBD2, a call that cannot be tested without DNA. Germline V lookup: CDR1 KGHSH, CDR2 LQKENI. This CDR3 contains 15 residues. This chain's CDR3 is CASSPPTSGIYEQYF.

The chain's CDR3 is CASSPAYAYEQYF. The V call is TRBV4-3, the J call TRBJ2-7. This CDR3 spans 13 amino acids. Germline CDR1 LGHNA, CDR2 YSLEER.

The rearrangement joins TRBV29-1 to TRBJ2-1; the TRBD1 assignment by TCRdb is unverifiable without DNA. The CDR3 length is 13 residues. Germline CDR1 SQVTM, CDR2 ANQGSEA. The CDR3 region is CSSGPGAFNEQFF.

The V gene is TRBV28, the J gene TRBJ2-7; TCRdb names TRBD1, which stays unverified in the absence of DNA. CDR1 and CDR2 (germline): MDHEN, SYDVKM. CDR3 length: 15 amino acids. CDR3 residues: CASSLVRARSYEQYF.

CDR3 residues: CASSLQGQGAGTDTQYF. The chain has TRBV7-2 and TRBJ2-3; TCRdb's D gene call, TRBD1, goes unchecked for lack of DNA. Germline V gene sequence: CDR1 SGHTA, CDR2 FQGNSA. This CDR3 contains 17 residues. Full variable domain (remainder filled in from reference TRBV7-2 and TRBJ2-3): GAGVSQSPSNKVTEKGKDVELRCDPISGHTALYWYRQSLGQGLEFLIYFQGNSAPDKSGLPSDRFSAERTGGSVSTLTIQRTQQEDSAVYLCASSLQGQGAGTDTQYFGPGTRLTVL.

The chain is built from TRBV27 and TRBJ2-1; with no DNA, the TCRdb D assignment of TRBD1 cannot be verified. The CDR3 sequence is 17 residues long. In germline, CDR1 is MNHEY, CDR2 SMNVEV (reference sequence). The CDR3 here is CASSDPVGEGSYNEQFF.

The chain recombines TRBV7-6 with TRBJ2-2; TCRdb's D gene call, TRBD1, goes unchecked for lack of DNA. There are 15 residues in the CDR3. CDR1 is SGHVS and CDR2 is FNYEAQ in the germline V gene. The CDR3: CASGQGTGTGGELFF.

The chain combines TRBV27 with TRBJ2-3. The V gene's germline CDR1 is MNHEY and CDR2 SMNVEV (reference sequence). The CDR3 has 12 amino acids. CDR3 residues: CASSFTADTQYF.

The rearrangement links TRBV7-9 to TRBJ2-7; TCRdb indicates TRBD2, and absent DNA this call remains unverified. Germline CDR1 SEHNR, CDR2 FQNEAQ (reference sequence). The CDR3 consists of 14 residues. CDR3: CASSAGLVDYEQYF.

This chain connects TRBV9 to TRBJ2-2; TCRdb names TRBD1, which stays unverified in the absence of DNA. Looked up from germline, CDR1 is SGDLS and CDR2 is YYNGEE. The CDR3 covers 15 residues. The CDR3 region is CASSQGQESTGELFF. Based on the CDR3 plus reference TRBV9 and TRBJ2-2, the full variable domain is DSGVTQTPKHLITATGQRVTLRCSPRSGDLSVYWYQQSLDQGLQFLIQYYNGEERAKGNILERFSAQQFPDLHSELNLSSLELGDSALYFCASSQGQESTGELFFGEGSRLTVL.